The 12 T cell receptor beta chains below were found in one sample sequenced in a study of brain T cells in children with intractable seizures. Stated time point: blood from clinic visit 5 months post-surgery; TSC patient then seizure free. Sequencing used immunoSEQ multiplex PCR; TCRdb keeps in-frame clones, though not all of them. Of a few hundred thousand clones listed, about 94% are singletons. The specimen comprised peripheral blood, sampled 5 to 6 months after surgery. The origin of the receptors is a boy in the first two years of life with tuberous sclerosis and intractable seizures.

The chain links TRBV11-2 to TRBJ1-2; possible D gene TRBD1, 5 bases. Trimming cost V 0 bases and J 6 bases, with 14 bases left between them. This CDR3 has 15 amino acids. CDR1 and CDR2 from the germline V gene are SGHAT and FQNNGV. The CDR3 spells CASSLDHQGGHGYTF. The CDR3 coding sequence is TGTGCCAGCAGCTTAGATCACCAGGGCGGCCATGGCTACACCTTC.

CDR3 in amino acids: CAWRDLSGGRYEQYF. For the CDR3, the DNA is TGTGCCTGGAGGGACCTTAGCGGGGGGAGGTACGAGCAGTACTTC. The J gene is TRBJ2-7, the V gene TRBV30, with 10 bases aligning to TRBD2. The V gene end was trimmed by 3 bases and the J gene end by 4 bases; junction bases not matched to a gene: 9. The CDR3 is 15 residues long. Germline lookup yields CDR1 GTSNPN and CDR2 SVGIG (reference sequence).

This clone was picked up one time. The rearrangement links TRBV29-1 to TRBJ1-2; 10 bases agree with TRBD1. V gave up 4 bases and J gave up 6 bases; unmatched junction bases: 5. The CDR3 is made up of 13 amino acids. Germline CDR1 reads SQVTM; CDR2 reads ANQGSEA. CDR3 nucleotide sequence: TGCAGCGTTGTCGGACAGGGGGTGGATGGCTACACCTTC. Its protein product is CSVVGQGVDGYTF.

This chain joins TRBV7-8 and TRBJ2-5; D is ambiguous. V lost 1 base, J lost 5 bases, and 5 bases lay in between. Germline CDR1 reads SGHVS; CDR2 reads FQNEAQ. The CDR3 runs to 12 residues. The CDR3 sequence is CASSLVIETQYF. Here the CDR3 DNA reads TGTGCCAGCAGCTTAGTGATCGAGACCCAGTACTTC.

The CDR3: CASSYSERGGWTDTQYF. CDR3 bases: TGTGCCAGCAGTTACTCAGAGCGGGGGGGCTGGACAGATACGCAGTATTTT. The chain recombines TRBV6-2 or TRBV6-3 with TRBJ2-3; 10 bases match TRBD2. With 0 bases clipped from V and 3 bases from J, the junction kept 6 bases outside the gene matches. The CDR3 spans 17 residues. CDR1 is MNHEY, CDR2 SVGEGT, per germline.

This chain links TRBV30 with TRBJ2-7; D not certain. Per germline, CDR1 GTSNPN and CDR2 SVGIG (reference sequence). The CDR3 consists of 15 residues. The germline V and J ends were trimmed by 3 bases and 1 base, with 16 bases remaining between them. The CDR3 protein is CAWRKVFPRSYEQYF. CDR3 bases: TGTGCCTGGAGGAAGGTCTTCCCAAGATCCTACGAGCAGTACTTC.

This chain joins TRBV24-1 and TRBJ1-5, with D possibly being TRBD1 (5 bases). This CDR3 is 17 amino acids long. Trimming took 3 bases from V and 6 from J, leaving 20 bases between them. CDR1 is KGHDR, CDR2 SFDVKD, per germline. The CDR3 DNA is TGTGCCACCAGTGATGCCCGAAGAGGGGTAACGATTCAGCCCCAGCATTTT. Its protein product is CATSDARRGVTIQPQHF.

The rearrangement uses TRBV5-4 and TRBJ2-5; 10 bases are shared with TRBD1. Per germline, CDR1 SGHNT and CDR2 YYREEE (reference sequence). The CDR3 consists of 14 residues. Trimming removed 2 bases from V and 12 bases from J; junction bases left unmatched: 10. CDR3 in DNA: TGTGCCAGCAGCTTCCGGGACAGGGGTTCTCAGGAGTACTTC. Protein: CASSFRDRGSQEYF.

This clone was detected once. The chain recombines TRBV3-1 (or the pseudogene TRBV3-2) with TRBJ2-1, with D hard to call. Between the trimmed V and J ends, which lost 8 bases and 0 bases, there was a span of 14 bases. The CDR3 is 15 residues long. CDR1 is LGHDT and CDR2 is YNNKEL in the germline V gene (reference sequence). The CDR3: CASATSHTSYNEQFF. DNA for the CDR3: TGTGCCAGCGCAACTTCTCACACCTCCTACAATGAGCAGTTCTTC.

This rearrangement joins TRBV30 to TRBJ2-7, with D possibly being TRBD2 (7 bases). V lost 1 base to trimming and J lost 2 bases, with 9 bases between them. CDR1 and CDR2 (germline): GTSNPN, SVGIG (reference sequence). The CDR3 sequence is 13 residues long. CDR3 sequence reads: CAWSGGGAYEQYF. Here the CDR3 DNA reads TGTGCCTGGAGTGGGGGGGGCGCCTACGAGCAGTACTTC.

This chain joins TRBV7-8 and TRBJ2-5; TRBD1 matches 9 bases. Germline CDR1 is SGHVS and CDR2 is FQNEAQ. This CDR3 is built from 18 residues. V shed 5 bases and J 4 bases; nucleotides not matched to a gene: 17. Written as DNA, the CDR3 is TGTGCCAGCAGCCGTTACATAAGACAGGGGGGTGTCGGAGAGACCCAGTACTTC. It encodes CASSRYIRQGGVGETQYF. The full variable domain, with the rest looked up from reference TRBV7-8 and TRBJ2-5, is GAGVSQSPRYKVAKRGQDVALRCDPISGHVSLFWYQQALGQGPEFLTYFQNEAQLDKSGLPSDRFFAERPEGSVSTLKIQRTQQEDSAVYLCASSRYIRQGGVGETQYFGPGTRLLVL.

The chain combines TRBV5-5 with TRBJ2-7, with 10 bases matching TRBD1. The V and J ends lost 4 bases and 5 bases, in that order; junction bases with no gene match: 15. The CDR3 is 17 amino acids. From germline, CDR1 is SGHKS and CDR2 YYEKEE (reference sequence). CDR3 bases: TGTGCCAGCAGCCTGGGAAACTCCGGGACAGGGGACAACGAGCAGTACTTC. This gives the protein CASSLGNSGTGDNEQYF.